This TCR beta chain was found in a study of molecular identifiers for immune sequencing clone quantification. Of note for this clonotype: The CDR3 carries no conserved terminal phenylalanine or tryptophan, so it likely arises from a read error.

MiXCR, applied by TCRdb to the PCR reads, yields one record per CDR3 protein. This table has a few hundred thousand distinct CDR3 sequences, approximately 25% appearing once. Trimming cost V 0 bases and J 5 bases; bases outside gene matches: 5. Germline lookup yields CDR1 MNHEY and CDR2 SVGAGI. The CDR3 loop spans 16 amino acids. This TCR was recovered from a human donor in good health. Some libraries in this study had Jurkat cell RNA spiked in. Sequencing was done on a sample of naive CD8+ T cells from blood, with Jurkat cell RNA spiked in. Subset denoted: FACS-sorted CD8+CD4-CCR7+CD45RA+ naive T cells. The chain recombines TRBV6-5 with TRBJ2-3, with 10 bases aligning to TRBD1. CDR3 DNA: TGTGCCAGCAGTTACTCGACAGGGGGCTTTGGAGATACGCAGTATTCT. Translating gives CASSYSTGGFGDTQYS.